The clone carrying this TCR beta chain appeared a few times. No antigen is known for it. All donors came from Russia, were Caucasian and healthy, and spanned ages about 6 to 100. At least 5 micrograms of total RNA were extracted per sample. CDR3 length equals 13 residues. From germline, CDR1 is MNHNS and CDR2 SASEGT. The V segment lost 9 bases and the J segment 15 bases; nucleotides outside the gene matches: 16. The data stem from a study of blood T cells in healthy people across ages. Sample-barcoded 5' priming and a J-beta primer mix drove a second PCR of roughly 7 to 11 cycles. TCRdb reprocessed the 5' RACE reads via MiXCR and lists one record per CDR3 protein. The table records some 1.4 million distinct CDR3 sequences, 42% of them present only once. Study-wide points: Considered underestimates were the diversity estimates obtained from one million T cells.

The sequence came from a woman under 30 in good health. The specimen sequenced was blood. The J gene is TRBJ2-1, the V gene TRBV6-1; TRBD1 matches at 8 bases. CDR3 amino acids: CASQPTSGTGGFF. Here the CDR3 DNA reads TGTGCCAGTCAACCTACTTCCGGGACAGGAGGGTTCTTC.